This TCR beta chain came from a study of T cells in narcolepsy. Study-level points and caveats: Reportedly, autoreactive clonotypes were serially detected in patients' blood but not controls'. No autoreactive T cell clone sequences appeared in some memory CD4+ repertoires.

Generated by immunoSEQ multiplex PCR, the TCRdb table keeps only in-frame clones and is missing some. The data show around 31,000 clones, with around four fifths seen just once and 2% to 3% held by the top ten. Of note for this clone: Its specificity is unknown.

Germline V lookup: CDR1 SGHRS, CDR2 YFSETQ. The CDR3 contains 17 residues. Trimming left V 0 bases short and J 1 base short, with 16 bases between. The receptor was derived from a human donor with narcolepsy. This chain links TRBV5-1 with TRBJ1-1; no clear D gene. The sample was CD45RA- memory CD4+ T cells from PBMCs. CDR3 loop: CASSLASWEKRNTEAFF. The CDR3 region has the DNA TGCGCCAGCAGCTTGGCCTCGTGGGAGAAGAGGAACACTGAAGCTTTCTTT.